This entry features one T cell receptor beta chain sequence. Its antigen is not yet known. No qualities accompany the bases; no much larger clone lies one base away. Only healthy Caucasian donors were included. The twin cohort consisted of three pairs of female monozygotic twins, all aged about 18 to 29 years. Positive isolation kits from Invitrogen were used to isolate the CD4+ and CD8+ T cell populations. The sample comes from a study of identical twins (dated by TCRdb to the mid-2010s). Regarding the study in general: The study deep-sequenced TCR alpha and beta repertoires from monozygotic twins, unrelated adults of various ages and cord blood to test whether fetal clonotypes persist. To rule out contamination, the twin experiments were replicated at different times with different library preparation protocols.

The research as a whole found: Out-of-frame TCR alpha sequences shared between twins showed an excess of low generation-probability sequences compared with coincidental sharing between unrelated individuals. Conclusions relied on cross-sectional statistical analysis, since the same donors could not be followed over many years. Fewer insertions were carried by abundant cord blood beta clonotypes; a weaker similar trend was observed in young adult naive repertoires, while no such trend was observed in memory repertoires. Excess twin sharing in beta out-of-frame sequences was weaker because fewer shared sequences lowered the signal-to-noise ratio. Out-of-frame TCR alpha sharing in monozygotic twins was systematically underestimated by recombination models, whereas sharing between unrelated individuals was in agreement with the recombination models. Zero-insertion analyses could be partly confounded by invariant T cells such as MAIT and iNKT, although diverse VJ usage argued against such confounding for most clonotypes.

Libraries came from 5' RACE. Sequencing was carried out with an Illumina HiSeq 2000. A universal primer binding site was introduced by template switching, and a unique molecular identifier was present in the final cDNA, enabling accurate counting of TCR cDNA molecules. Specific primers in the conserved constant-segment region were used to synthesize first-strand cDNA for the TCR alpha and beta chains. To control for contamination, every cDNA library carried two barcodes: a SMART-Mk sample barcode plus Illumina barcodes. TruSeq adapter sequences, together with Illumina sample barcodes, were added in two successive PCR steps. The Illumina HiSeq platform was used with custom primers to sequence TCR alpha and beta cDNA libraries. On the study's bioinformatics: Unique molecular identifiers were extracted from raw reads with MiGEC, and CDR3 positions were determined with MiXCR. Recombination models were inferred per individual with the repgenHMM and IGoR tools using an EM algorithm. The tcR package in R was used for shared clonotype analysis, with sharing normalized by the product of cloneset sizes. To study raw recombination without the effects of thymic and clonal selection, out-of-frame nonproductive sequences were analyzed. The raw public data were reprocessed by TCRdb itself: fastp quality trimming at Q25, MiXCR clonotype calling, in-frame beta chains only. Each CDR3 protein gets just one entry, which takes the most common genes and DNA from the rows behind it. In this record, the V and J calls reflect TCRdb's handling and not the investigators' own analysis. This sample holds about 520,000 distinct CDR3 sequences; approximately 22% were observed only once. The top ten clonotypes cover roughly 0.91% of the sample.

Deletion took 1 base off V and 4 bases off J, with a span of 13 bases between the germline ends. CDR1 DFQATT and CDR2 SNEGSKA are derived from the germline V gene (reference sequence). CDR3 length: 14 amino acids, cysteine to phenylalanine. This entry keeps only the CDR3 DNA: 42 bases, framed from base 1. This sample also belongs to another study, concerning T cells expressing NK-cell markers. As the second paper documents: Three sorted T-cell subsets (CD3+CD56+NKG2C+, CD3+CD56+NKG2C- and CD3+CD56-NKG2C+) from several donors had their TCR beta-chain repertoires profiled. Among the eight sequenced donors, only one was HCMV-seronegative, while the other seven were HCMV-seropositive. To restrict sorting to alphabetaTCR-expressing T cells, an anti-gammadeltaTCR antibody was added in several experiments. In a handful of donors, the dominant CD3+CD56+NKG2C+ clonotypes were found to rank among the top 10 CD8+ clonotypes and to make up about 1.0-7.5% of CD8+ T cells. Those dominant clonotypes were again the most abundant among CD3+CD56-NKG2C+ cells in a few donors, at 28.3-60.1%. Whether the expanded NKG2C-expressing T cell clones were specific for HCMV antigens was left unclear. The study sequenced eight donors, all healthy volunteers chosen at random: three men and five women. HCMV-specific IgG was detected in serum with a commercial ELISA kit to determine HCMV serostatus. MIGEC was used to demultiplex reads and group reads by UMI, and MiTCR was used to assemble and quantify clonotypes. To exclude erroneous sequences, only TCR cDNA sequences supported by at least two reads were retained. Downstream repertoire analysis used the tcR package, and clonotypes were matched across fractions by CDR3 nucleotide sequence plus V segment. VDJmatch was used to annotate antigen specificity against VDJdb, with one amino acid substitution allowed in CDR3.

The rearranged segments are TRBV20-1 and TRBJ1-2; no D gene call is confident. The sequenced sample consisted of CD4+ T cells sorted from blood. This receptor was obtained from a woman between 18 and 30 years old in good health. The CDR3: CSARGDTNSYGYTF. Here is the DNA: TGCAGTGCTAGAGGCGACACCAATTCCTATGGCTACACCTTC.